This T cell receptor (beta chain) was observed in a study of blood T cell repertoires in COVID-19. Across about two dozen US areas, participants ranged in age from 18 to 89 years. Recovered status applied to Cohort 3 donors who had two consecutive negative PCRs. It also applied to those with clearance or with symptom resolution. CDR1 is LGHNT and CDR2 is FRNRAP in the germline V gene. The CDR3 has 13 residues. Deletions cut 4 bases from V and 4 bases from J, with 10 bases between. Here immunoSEQ multiplex PCR was the method, and the copy in TCRdb shows in-frame clones only, minus some. The sample shows about 130,000 clones, around 83% of them seen only once.

The chain has TRBV12-5 and TRBJ1-1; TRBD1 is a possible D gene (5 bases). The TCR originated in a man aged 30 to 45 who had recovered from COVID-19. Specimen: PBMCs or T cells enriched from blood (not recorded which). As DNA, the CDR3 is TGTGCTAGTGGTTGGGGCGGGAGCACTGAAGCTTTCTTT. Amino acids: CASGWGGSTEAFF.